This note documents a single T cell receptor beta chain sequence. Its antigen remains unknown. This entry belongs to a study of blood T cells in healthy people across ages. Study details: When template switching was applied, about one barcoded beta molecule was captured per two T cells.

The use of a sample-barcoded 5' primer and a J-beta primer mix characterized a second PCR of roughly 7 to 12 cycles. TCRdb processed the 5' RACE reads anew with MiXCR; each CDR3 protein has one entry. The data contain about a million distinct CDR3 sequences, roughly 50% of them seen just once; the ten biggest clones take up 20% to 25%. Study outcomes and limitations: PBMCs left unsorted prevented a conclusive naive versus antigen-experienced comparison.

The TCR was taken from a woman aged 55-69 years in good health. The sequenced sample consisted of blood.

The CDR3 reads CASTFSRATDTQYF. CDR3 nucleotide sequence: TGTGCCAGCACCTTCTCCCGGGCCACAGATACGCAGTATTTT. The chain has TRBV7-9 and TRBJ2-3; no firm D call. CDR1 and CDR2 (germline): SEHNR, FQNEAQ (reference sequence). The V and J ends lost 7 bases and 2 bases respectively, with 13 bases between them. The CDR3 spans 14 residues.